This is a list of T cell receptor beta chains from one sample in a study of human T cells and chemical hapten exposure. TCRdb independently ran MiXCR on the RACE reads; one entry per CDR3 protein. The profile shows about 340,000 distinct CDR3 sequences, roughly 6.9% of them singletons. The starting material was whole blood, obtained in connection with sensitization to the hapten diphenylcyclopropenone (DPC). Receptor source: a woman under 30 with alopecia areata. Some clones in this sample may be carry-over from other donors' samples. Each CDR3 is given with its conserved first and last residue. The D gene is left open where the match is weak. A row's size may be missing; if present it is once, few, many or a size class.

>TRBV7-9|NA|few|TRBJ2-7
CASSSIKTGMEYEQYF
TGTGCCAGCAGCTCCATTAAAACAGGGATGGAATACGAGCAGTACTTC
>TRBV9|NA|NA|TRBJ2-3
CASSPLKVTVADTQYF
TGTGCCAGCAGCCCCCTAAAGGTGACAGTAGCAGATACGCAGTATTTT
>TRBV20-1|TRBD1|NA|TRBJ1-6
CSAQVRGRASPLHF
TGCAGTGCCCAAGTCAGGGGGAGGGCTTCACCCCTCCACTTT
>TRBV9|NA|NA|TRBJ1-5
CASSVTDANQPQHF
TGTGCCAGCAGCGTTACGGATGCCAATCAGCCCCAGCATTTT
>TRBV9|NA|NA|TRBJ2-2
CASSVGGRAPNTGELFF
TGTGCCAGCAGCGTAGGGGGTAGGGCCCCGAACACCGGGGAGCTGTTTTTT
>TRBV6-6|TRBD1|many|TRBJ2-3
CASSRGQGPTDTQYF
TGTGCCAGCAGTCGTGGACAGGGACCCACAGATACGCAGTATTTT
>TRBV7-2|NA|once|TRBJ2-3
CASITKGGRTDTQYF
TGTGCCAGCATTACGAAAGGGGGAAGGACAGATACGCAGTATTTT
>TRBV6-5|NA|many|TRBJ2-3
CASSSPGLGRSQYF
TGTGCCAGCAGTTCCCCGGGTTTAGGTAGATCGCAGTATTTT
>TRBV20-1|NA|NA|TRBJ1-1
CSARDPGGDTEAFF
TGCAGTGCTAGAGATCCCGGGGGGGACACTGAAGCTTTCTTT
>TRBV6-2/TRBV6-3|NA|many|TRBJ2-7
CASSDTGQKPYEQYF
TGTGCCAGCAGCGACACAGGACAGAAGCCCTACGAGCAGTACTTC
>TRBV27|NA|many|TRBJ1-5
CASSFPNQPQHF
TGTGCCAGCAGTTTCCCAAATCAGCCCCAGCATTTT
>TRBV6-5|TRBD2|many|TRBJ2-4
CASSRLAGKTGNIQYF
TGTGCCAGCAGCCGACTAGCGGGGAAAACTGGTAACATTCAGTACTTC
>TRBV6-1|NA|NA|TRBJ2-7
CASSELEGYAYEQYF
TGTGCCAGCAGTGAACTGGAAGGGTACGCCTACGAGCAGTACTTC
>TRBV5-1|TRBD1|few|TRBJ2-1
CASSLKGDSSYNEQFF
TGCGCCAGCAGCTTGAAGGGGGACAGCTCCTACAATGAGCAGTTCTTC
>TRBV29-1|NA|many|TRBJ2-3
CSGAPTTDTQYF
TGCAGCGGGGCCCCAACGACAGATACGCAGTATTTT
>TRBV12-3/TRBV12-4|NA|few|TRBJ1-6
CASTPGAGKNSPLHF
TGTGCCAGCACCCCTGGGGCAGGGAAAAATTCACCCCTCCACTTT
>TRBV2|TRBD1|many|TRBJ1-4
CASGTGQREKLFF
TGTGCCAGCGGGACAGGGCAGAGAGAAAAACTGTTTTTT
>TRBV20-1|NA|few|TRBJ1-1
CSAIGQQNTEAFF
TGCAGTGCTATTGGACAGCAAAACACTGAAGCTTTCTTT
>TRBV10-2|NA|NA|TRBJ2-1
CASSESTSRVYNEQFF
TGCGCCAGCAGTGAGTCGACTAGTAGGGTCTACAATGAGCAGTTCTTC
>TRBV12-3/TRBV12-4|NA|few|TRBJ1-1
CASSSPYGLVFF
TGTGCCAGCAGTTCCCCCTACGGACTAGTTTTCTTT
>TRBV3-1|NA|many|TRBJ1-2
CASSQDMSGGVTGYTF
TGTGCCAGCAGCCAAGATATGTCGGGGGGAGTCACAGGCTACACCTTC